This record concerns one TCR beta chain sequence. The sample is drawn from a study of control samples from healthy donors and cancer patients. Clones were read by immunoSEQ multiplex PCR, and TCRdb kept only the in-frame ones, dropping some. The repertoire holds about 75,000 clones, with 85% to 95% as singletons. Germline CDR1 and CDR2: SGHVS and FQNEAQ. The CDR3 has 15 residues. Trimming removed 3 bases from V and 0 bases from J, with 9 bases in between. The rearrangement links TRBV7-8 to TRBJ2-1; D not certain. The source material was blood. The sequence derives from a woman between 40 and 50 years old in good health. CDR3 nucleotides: TGTGCCAGCAGCTTCGGCCAGAGCTCCTACAATGAGCAGTTCTTC. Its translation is CASSFGQSSYNEQFF.